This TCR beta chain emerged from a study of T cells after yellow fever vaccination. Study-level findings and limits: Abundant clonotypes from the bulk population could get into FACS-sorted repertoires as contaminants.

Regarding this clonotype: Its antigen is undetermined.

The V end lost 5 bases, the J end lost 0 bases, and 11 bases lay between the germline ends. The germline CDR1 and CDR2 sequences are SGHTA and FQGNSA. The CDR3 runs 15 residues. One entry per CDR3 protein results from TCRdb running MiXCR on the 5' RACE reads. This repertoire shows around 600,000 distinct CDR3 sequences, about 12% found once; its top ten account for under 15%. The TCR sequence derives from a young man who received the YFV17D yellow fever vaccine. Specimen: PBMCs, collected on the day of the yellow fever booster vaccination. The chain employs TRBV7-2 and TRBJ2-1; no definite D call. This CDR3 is CASSTQMSSYNEQFF. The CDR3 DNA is TGTGCCAGCAGCACGCAAATGAGCTCCTACAATGAGCAGTTCTTC.